This T cell receptor (beta chain) was found in a study of T cells in localized non-small cell lung cancer. The study's findings and limits: Detection in adjacent lung was observed for a median approximately 53 of the top 100 tumor clones. T cell clonality was highest in uninvolved adjacent lung, above tumor.

This clone was seen only once. What it binds is unknown. Germline V lookup: CDR1 SGHRS, CDR2 YFSETQ. CDR3 length: 14 amino acids. Trimming removed 4 bases at V and 1 base at J, with 11 bases between. Generated by immunoSEQ multiplex PCR, the TCRdb table keeps only in-frame clones and is missing some. The sample contains 30,000 to 45,000 clones, over 70% of which appear only once. The V and J genes are TRBV5-1 and TRBJ1-1, with D maybe TRBD1 (5 bases). This specimen was peripheral blood, taken before any cancer treatment. The TCR originated in a woman aged 35 to 69 with stage I lung adenocarcinoma. CDR3 DNA sequence: TGCGCCAGCAGCACCCAAGGGGAGAACACTGAAGCTTTCTTT. It encodes CASSTQGENTEAFF.